A selection of T cell receptor beta chains follows, all from one sample in a study of blood T cell repertoires in COVID-19. The method was immunoSEQ multiplex PCR; TCRdb's version includes in-frame clones alone and lacks a portion of them. The table records around 300,000 clones, about 88% of them present only once. The sequenced sample was PBMCs or T cells enriched from blood (not recorded which). These receptors were obtained from a woman aged 50 to 60 who had recovered from COVID-19. The conserved cysteine and the conserved F or W are not part of the CDR3 here.

TRBV2,13,TRBJ1-4,ASSERLATNEKLF
TRBV28,13,TRBJ2-7,ASRPGTGVSYEQY
TRBV9,13,TRBJ1-2,ASSVASGSHYGYT
TRBV5-1,16,TRBJ1-1,ASSQYGRTVEVAAEAF
TRBV18,11,TRBJ1-2,ASSRREDYGYT
TRBV18,13,TRBJ2-5,ASSPRLADQETQY
TRBV5-4,13,TRBJ2-7,ASSSGLAVTYEQY
TRBV6-4,13,TRBJ2-2,ASSEGTLATGELF
TRBV30,13,TRBJ1-2,AWSVAGQGSYGYT
TRBV6-2/TRBV6-3,11,TRBJ1-1,ASSLGGRTEAF
TRBV9,13,TRBJ1-1,ASSPQGAVNTEAF
TRBV7-6,12,TRBJ1-1,ASSAITGNTEAF
TRBV18,14,TRBJ2-1,ASSPPGLAGSEEQF
TRBV4-3,14,TRBJ1-4,ASSQDNPSTNEKLF
TRBV5-6,12,TRBJ2-7,ASREGTSVYEQY
TRBV9,10,TRBJ2-7,ASSVGAGEQY
TRBV9,11,TRBJ2-1,ASSSAVWNEQF
TRBV28,14,TRBJ2-1,ASSLLAGGLRGEQF
TRBV4-3,13,TRBJ2-1,ASSQEGGPYNEQF
TRBV28,14,TRBJ2-3,ASSLWASGGTDTQY
TRBV28,13,TRBJ1-2,ASSERTGSRYGYT
TRBV12-3/TRBV12-4,10,TRBJ1-1,ASSSRNRGAF
TRBV7-2,14,TRBJ1-2,ASSLRVTVGGYGYT
TRBV24-1,14,TRBJ2-1,ATSESGTAPLNEQF
TRBV11-2,12,TRBJ1-4,ASSSLRQPEKLF
TRBV9,16,TRBJ2-2,ASSVPGLAGGLDGELF
TRBV7-3,14,TRBJ2-1,ASSLSGRGSYNEQF
TRBV6-5,12,TRBJ1-6,ASSMGQINSPLH
TRBV14,12,TRBJ2-1,ASSQRQVYNEQF
TRBV19,13,TRBJ2-3,ASSFWGTGLDTQY
TRBV11-2,14,TRBJ1-5,ASSLDGRVSNQPQH
TRBV7-9,14,TRBJ1-2,ASSLSRFSENYGYT
TRBV6-5,14,TRBJ2-1,ASSYSATSSYNEQF
TRBV27,13,TRBJ1-2,ASSLLGGGLGGYT
TRBV12-3/TRBV12-4,11,TRBJ1-5,ASSFRGHQPQH
TRBV6-5,13,TRBJ1-5,ASRTGTVGNQPQH
TRBV5-1,13,TRBJ1-1,ASSLVVGASTEAF
TRBV25-1,13,TRBJ1-5,ASKKTQVRNQPQH
TRBV3-1/TRBV3-2,12,TRBJ2-1,ASSQGTSLGEQF
TRBV28,10,TRBJ1-5,ASSSPGQPQH
TRBV25-1,15,TRBJ2-1,ASSPTSLGQGQYEQF
TRBV27,11,TRBJ1-2,ASSLRGGRGYT
TRBV7-3,13,TRBJ2-3,ASSLDGLSTDTQY
TRBV15,17,TRBJ2-6,ATRTKGGTYDSGANVLT
TRBV2,13,TRBJ1-5,ASRALVGGNQPQH